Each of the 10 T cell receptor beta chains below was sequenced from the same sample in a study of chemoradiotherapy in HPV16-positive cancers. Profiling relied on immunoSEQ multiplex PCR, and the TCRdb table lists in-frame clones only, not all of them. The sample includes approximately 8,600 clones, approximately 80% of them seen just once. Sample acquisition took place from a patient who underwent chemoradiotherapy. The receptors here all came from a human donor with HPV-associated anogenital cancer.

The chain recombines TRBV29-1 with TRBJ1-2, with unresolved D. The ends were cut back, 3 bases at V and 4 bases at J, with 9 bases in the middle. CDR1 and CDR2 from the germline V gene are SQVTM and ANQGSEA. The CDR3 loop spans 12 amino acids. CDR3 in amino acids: CSVEEELYGYTF. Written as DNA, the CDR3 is TGCAGCGTTGAGGAAGAGCTCTATGGCTACACCTTC.

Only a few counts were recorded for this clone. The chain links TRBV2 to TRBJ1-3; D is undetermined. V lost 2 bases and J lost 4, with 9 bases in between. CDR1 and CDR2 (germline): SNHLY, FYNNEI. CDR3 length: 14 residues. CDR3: CASSEKVWGNTIYF. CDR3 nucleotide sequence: TGTGCCAGCAGTGAAAAGGTGTGGGGAAACACCATATATTTT.

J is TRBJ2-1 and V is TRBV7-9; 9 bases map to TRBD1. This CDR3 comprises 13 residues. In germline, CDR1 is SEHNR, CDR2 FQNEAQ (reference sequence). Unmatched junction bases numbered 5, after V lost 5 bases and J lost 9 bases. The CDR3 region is CASSPGTGREQFF. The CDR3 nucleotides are TGTGCCAGCAGCCCCGGGACAGGGCGTGAGCAGTTCTTC.

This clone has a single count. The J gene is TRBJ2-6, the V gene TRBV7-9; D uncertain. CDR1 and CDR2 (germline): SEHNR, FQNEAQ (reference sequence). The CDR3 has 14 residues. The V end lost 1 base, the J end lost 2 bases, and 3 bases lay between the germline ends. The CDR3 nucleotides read TGTGCCAGCAGCTTAGAGGCTGGGGCCAACGTCCTGACTTTC. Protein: CASSLEAGANVLTF.

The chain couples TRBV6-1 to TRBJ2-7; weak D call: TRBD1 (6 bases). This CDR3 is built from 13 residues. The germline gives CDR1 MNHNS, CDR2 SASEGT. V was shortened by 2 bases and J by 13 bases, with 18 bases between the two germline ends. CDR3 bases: TGTGCCAGCAGTGAAAGCCCCCCCTCAGGGGTATACTTC. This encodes CASSESPPSGVYF.

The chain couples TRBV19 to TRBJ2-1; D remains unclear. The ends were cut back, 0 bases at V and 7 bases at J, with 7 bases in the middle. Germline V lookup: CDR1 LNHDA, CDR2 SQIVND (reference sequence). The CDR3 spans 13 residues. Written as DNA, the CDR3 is TGTGCCAGTAGTATAGAACCCGGAAATGAGCAGTTCTTC. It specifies CASSIEPGNEQFF.

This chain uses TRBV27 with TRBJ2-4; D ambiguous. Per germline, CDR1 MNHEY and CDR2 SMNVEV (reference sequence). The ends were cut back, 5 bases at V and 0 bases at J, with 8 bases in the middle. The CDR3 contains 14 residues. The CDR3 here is CASSETLAKNIQYF. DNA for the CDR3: TGTGCCAGCAGTGAGACCTTAGCCAAAAACATTCAGTACTTC.

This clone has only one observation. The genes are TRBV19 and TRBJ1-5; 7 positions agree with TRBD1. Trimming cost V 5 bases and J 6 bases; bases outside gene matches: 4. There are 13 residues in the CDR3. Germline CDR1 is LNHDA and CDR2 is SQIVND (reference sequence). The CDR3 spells CASSEQGGQPQHF. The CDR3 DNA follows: TGTGCCAGTAGTGAGCAGGGGGGTCAGCCCCAGCATTTT. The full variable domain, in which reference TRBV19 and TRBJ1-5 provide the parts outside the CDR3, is DGGITQSPKYLFRKEGQNVTLSCEQNLNHDAMYWYRQDPGQGLRLIYYSQIVNDFQKGDIAEGYSVSREKKESFPLTVTSAQKNPTAFYLCASSEQGGQPQHFGDGTRLSIL.

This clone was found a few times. Here the CDR3 reads CASSLAGIDQPQHF. Written as DNA, the CDR3 is TGTGCCAGCAGCTTGGCAGGGATCGATCAGCCCCAGCATTTT. The chain recombines TRBV5-4 with TRBJ1-5, with D perhaps matching TRBD1 (5 bases). Germline CDR1 is SGHNT and CDR2 is YYREEE (reference sequence). The ends were cut back, 0 bases at V and 5 bases at J, with 9 bases in the middle. The CDR3 totals 14 residues.

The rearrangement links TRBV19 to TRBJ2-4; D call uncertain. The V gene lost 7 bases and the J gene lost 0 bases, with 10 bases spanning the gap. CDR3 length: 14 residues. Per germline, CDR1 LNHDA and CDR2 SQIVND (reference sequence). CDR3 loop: CASMGRIAKNIQYF. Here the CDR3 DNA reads TGTGCCAGTATGGGAAGAATAGCCAAAAACATTCAGTACTTC.